The TCR beta chain under discussion was sequenced for a study of control samples from healthy donors and cancer patients. This CDR3 is built from 13 residues. CDR1 is SGHNT, CDR2 YYREEE, per germline (reference sequence). V lost 3 bases and J lost 6, with 9 bases in between. Clones were read by immunoSEQ multiplex PCR, and TCRdb kept only the in-frame ones, dropping some. Of more than 85,000 clones detected, approximately 84% appear once; the ten largest clones hold around 40%. The chain is built from TRBV5-4 and TRBJ2-2; no firm D call. The sequenced sample was PBMCs. This receptor was taken from a man between 65 and 79 years old with lung cancer. CDR3 sequence reads: CASSWPGPGELFF. CDR3 bases: TGTGCCAGCAGCTGGCCGGGTCCCGGGGAGCTGTTTTTT.